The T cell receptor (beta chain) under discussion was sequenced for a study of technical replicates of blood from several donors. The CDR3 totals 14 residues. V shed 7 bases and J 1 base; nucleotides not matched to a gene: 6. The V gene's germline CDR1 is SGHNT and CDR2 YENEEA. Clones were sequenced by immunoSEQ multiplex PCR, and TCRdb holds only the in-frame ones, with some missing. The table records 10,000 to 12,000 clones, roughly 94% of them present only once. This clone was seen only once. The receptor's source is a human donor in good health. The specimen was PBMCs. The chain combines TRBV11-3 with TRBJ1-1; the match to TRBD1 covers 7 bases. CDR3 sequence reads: CASTPGGRNTEAFF. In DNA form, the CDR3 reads TGTGCCAGCACCCCAGGGGGGCGGAACACTGAAGCTTTCTTT.